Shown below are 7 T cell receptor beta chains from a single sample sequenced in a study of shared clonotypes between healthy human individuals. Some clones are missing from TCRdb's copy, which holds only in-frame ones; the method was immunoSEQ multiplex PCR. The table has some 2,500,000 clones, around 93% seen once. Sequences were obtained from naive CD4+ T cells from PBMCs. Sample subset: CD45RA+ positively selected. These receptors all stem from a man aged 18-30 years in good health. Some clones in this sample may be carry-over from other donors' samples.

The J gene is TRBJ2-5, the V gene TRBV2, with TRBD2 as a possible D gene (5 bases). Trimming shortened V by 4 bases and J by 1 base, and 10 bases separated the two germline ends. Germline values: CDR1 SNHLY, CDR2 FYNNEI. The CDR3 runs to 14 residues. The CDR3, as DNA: TGTGCCAGCAGTGGAGTGCGGGTCCAAGAGACCCAGTACTTC. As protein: CASSGVRVQETQYF.

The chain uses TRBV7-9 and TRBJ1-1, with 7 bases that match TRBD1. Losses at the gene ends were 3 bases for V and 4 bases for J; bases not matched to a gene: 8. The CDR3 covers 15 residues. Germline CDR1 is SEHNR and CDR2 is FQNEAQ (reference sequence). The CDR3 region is CASSFHRTGGTEAFF. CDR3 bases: TGTGCCAGCAGCTTCCATAGGACAGGAGGCACTGAAGCTTTCTTT.

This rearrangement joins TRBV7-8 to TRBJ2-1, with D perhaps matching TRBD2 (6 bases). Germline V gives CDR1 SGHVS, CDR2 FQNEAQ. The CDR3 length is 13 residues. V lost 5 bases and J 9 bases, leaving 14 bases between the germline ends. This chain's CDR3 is CASSTRLVVEQFF. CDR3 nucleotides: TGTGCCAGCAGCACCCGACTAGTTGTTGAGCAGTTCTTC.

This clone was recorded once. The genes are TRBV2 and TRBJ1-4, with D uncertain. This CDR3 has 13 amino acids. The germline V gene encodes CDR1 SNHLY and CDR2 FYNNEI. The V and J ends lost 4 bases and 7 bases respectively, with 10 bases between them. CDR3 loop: CASSVNLGEKLFF. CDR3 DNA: TGTGCCAGCAGTGTCAACCTGGGTGAAAAACTGTTTTTT.

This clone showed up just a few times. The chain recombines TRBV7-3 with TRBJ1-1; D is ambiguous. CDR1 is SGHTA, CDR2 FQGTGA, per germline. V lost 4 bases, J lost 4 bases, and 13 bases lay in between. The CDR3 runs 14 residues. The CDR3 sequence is CASSSVGEGTEAFF. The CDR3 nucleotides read TGTGCCAGCAGCTCGGTTGGGGAAGGCACTGAAGCTTTCTTT.

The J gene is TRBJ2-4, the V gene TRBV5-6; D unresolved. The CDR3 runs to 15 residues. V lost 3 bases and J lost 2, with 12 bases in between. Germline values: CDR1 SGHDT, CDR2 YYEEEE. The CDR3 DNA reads TGTGCCAGCAGCTCTCTTGCGGTCACCAAAAACATTCAGTACTTC. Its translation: CASSSLAVTKNIQYF.

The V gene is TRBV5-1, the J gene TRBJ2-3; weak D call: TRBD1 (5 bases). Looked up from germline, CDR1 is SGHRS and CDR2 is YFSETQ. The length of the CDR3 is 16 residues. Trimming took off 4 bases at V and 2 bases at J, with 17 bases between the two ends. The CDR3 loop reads CASSPTPGHDTDTQYF. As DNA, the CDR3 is TGCGCCAGCAGCCCCACCCCAGGGCATGACACAGATACGCAGTATTTT.